This T cell receptor beta chain was sequenced during a study of blood T cell repertoires in COVID-19. Clones were sequenced by immunoSEQ multiplex PCR, and TCRdb holds only the in-frame ones, with some missing. The data show 100,000 to 150,000 clones, more than 70% seen once. The CDR3 contains 15 residues. Trimming took 3 bases from V and 3 from J; bases not matched to a gene: 4. Per the germline V gene, CDR1 is KGHSH and CDR2 is LQKENI. Sequenced input: peripheral blood. The V call is TRBV18, the J call TRBJ1-4, with TRBD1 matching over 7 bases. This clonotype was sampled from a man aged 60 to 69 with acute or convalescent COVID-19. The CDR3 region is CASSPQGQPNEKLFF. CDR3 nucleotide sequence: TGTGCCAGCTCACCCCAGGGACAGCCTAATGAAAAACTGTTTTTT.